This TCR beta chain was sequenced in a study of cytomegalovirus exposure and HLA in healthy donors. On the study more broadly: In a previous analysis, nearly 120 million unique TCR beta sequences were found from approximately 180 million T cells.

Germline V gene lookup returns CDR1 SGHTA and CDR2 FQGNSA. V was trimmed by 0 bases and J by 2 bases, leaving 8 bases between them. The CDR3 spans 15 residues. This clone was counted a few times. Vbeta (60) and Jbeta (13) primers were used in the PCR. TCRdb keeps only in-frame clones here, not all; method: immunoSEQ multiplex PCR. This sample has around 130,000 clones, with approximately 72% found just once. The genes are TRBV7-2 and TRBJ2-1, with D maybe TRBD2 (6 bases). The receptor was derived from a human donor in good health. The sequenced material came from PBMCs. CDR3 DNA sequence: TGTGCCAGCAGCTTAGCTAGCGGAGCCTACAATGAGCAGTTCTTC. Its protein product is CASSLASGAYNEQFF.